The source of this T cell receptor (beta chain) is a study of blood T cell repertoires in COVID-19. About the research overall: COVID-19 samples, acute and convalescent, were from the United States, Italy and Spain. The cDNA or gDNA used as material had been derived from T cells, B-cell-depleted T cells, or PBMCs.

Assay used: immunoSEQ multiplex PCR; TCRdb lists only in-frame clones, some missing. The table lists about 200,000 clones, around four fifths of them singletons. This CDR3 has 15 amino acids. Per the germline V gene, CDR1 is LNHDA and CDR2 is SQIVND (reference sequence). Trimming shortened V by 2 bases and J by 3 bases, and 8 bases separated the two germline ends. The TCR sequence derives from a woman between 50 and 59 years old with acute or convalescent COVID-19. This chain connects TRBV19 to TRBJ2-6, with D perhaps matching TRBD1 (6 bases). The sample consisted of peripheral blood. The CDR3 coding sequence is TGTGCCAGTAGTATACCAGGGGTTGGGGCCAACGTCCTGACTTTC. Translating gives CASSIPGVGANVLTF.